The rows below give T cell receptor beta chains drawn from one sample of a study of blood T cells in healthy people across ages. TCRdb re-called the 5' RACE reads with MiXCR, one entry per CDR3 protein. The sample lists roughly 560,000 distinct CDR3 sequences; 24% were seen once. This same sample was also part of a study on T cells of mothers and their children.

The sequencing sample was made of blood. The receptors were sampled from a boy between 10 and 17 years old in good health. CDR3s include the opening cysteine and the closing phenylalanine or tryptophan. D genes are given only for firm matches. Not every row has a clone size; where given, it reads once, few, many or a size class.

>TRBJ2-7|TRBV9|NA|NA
TGTGCCAGCAGCGTGGACGGATCAGTATCCTACGAGCAGTACTTC
CASSVDGSVSYEQYF
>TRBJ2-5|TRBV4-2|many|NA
TGTGCCAGCAGCTCTACAGGAGGGAAAGAGACCCAGTACTTC
CASSSTGGKETQYF
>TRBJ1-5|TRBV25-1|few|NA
TGTGCCAGCAGCAGGGTTGAAGATCAGCCCCAGCATTTT
CASSRVEDQPQHF
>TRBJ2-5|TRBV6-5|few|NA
TGTGCCAGCGCGATGGGGCTTTTAAGGGAAGAGACCCAGTACTTC
CASAMGLLREETQYF
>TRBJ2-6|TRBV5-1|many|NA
TGCGCCAGCAGCTTAGGGGGACATTCTGGGGCCAACGTCCTGACTTTC
CASSLGGHSGANVLTF
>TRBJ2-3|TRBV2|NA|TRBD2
TGTGCCAGCGATAGTAGCGGGATCACAGATACGCAGTATTTT
CASDSSGITDTQYF
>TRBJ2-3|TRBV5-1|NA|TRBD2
TGCGCCAGCAGCTCGACCCCGAGCGGGGGGGACACAGATACGCAGTATTTT
CASSSTPSGGDTDTQYF
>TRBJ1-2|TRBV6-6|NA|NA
TGTGCCAGCGGGGCCGCACGGAATGGCTACACCTTC
CASGAARNGYTF
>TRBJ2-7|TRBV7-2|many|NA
TGTGCCAGCAGCCCGGAGCTCGGCGAGCAGTACTTC
CASSPELGEQYF
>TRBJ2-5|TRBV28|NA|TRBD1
TGTGCCAGCAGTCCACCGGACAGGGCGCAAGAGACCCAGTACTTC
CASSPPDRAQETQYF
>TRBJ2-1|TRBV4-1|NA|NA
TGCGCCAGCAGCCAAGATCTAGTGAGGGGCCGGGACAATGAGCAGTTCTTC
CASSQDLVRGRDNEQFF
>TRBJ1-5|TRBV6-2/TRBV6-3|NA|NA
TGTGCCAGCAGCCCCGGACTAACGGGAGGAGTAATAATCAAGCCCCAGCATTTT
CASSPGLTGGVIIKPQHF
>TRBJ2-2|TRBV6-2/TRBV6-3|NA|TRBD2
TGTGCCAGTGCGACTAGCGGGGCGTCCACCGGGGAGCTGTTTTTT
CASATSGASTGELFF
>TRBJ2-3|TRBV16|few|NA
TGTGCCAGCACCACCGACGGGGCAACAGATACGCAGTATTTT
CASTTDGATDTQYF
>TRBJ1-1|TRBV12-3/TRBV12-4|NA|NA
TGTGCCAGCAGTCCTAATAAGGGACACCACATGAACACTGAAGCTTTCTTT
CASSPNKGHHMNTEAFF
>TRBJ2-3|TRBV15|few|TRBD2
TGTGCCGCCAGCAGAACGCCGGGACTAGCGAACGTTGATACGCAGTATTTT
CAASRTPGLANVDTQYF
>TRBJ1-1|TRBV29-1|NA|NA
TGCAGCGTTGATGGGGGGCGAGCTTTCTTT
CSVDGGRAFF
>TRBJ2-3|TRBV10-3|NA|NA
TGTGCCATCAGTGACTTGACCCGGATTATCACAGATACGCAGTATTTT
CAISDLTRIITDTQYF
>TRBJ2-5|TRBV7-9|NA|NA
TGTGCCAGCAGCTTGGATTACTCAGATACCCGCGGGACTCATACCCAGTACTTC
CASSLDYSDTRGTHTQYF
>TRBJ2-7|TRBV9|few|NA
TGTGCCAGCAGCGTGGGACCCGGGAGTACCTACGAGCAGTACTTC
CASSVGPGSTYEQYF
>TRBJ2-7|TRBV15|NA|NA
TGTGCCACCAGCAGAGATCGGCAGGCTATCCCACAGTACTTC
CATSRDRQAIPQYF
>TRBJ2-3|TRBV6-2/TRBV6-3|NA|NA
TGTGCCAGCAGTTACGGGGACGGAAGCACAGATACGCAGTATTTT
CASSYGDGSTDTQYF
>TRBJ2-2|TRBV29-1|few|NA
TGCAGCGCTGAGCGGTCCGGGGAGCTGTTTTTT
CSAERSGELFF
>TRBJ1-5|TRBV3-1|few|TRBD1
TGTGCCAGCAGCCAAGCTGGACAGGCAAATCAGCCCCAGCATTTT
CASSQAGQANQPQHF
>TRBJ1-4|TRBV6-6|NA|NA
TGTGCCAGCATTTCAAGCTGGGCAACTAATGAAAAACTGTTTTTT
CASISSWATNEKLFF
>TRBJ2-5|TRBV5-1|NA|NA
TGCGCCAGCAGACGAGATCCCCAGGAGACCCAGTACTTC
CASRRDPQETQYF
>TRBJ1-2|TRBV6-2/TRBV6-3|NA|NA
TGTGCCAGCCTACTACAGGGAAACGGCGTCTACACCTTC
CASLLQGNGVYTF
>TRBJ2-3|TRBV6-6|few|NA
TGTGCCAGCTGGACACCGTTCACAGATACGCAGTATTTT
CASWTPFTDTQYF
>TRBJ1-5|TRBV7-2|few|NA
TGTGCCAGCAGCTTAGGGGACGTTAGCAATCAGCCCCAGCATTTT
CASSLGDVSNQPQHF
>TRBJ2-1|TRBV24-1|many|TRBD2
TGTGCCACCAGAGTCTCGCGGGAGGGTGAGCAGTTCTTC
CATRVSREGEQFF
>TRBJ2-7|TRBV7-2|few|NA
TGTGCCAGCAGCCAACCCGGGACTGTCGAGCAGTACTTC
CASSQPGTVEQYF
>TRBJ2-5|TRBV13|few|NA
TGTGCCAGCAGCTTACGTGGCGGGATGGGTTTTCGGGAGACCCAGTACTTC
CASSLRGGMGFRETQYF
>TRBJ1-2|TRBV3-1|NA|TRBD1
TGTGCCAGCAGCCAAGATTATGGGACAGGGAGAGCGGATGGCTACACCTTC
CASSQDYGTGRADGYTF
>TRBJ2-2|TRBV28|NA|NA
TGTGCCAGCAGCCCCCGGGGACTCGAACTCACCGGGGAGCTGTTTTTT
CASSPRGLELTGELFF
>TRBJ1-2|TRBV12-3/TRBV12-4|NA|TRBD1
TGTGCCAGCAGTTATGGGGACAGCTATGGCTACACCTTC
CASSYGDSYGYTF
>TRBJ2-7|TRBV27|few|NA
TGTGCCAGCAGTTTAGAAGGGGGGGGCTACGAGCAGTACTTC
CASSLEGGGYEQYF
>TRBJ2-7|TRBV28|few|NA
TGTGCCAGCAGTTCCACAGCATCTCCCTACGAGCAGTACTTC
CASSSTASPYEQYF
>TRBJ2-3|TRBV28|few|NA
TGTGCCAGCCGGAGGGGGCGACCAGATACGCAGTATTTT
CASRRGRPDTQYF
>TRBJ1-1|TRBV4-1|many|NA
TGCGCCAGCAGCCAAGCCCCAGGAATGAACACTGAAGCTTTCTTT
CASSQAPGMNTEAFF
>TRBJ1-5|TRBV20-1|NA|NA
TGCAGTGCTGCTAATAGCAATCAGCCCCAGCATTTT
CSAANSNQPQHF
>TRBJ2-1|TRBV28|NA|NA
TGTGCCAGCAGTTACCGGAAAGAGCAGTTCTTC
CASSYRKEQFF
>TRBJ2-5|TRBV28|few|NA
TGTGCCAGCAGTTGGGCCGCCATGACAGCCCAAGAGACCCAGTACTTC
CASSWAAMTAQETQYF